This T cell receptor (beta chain) was recovered during a study of cytomegalovirus exposure and HLA in healthy donors. Regarding donors, all were healthy bone marrow donors. The V and J ends lost 6 bases and 1 base respectively, with 14 bases between them. CDR1 is LGHNT, CDR2 FRNRAP, per germline. This CDR3 is 15 amino acids long. Study conclusions and caveats: Most of the TCR beta V segments (in an earlier analysis) were productive either about 87% or about 30% of the time. Association with HLA alleles at 0.05 false discovery rate was found for 17,000 or so TCR beta sequences in a later analysis.

PCR employed 60 Vbeta and 13 Jbeta primers. This table comes from immunoSEQ multiplex PCR, and its TCRdb copy is limited to in-frame clones, with some not included. The table lists some 190,000 clones, around 80% of them singletons. As for this clone: Its specificity is not known. This same CDR3 is encoded by further DNA sequences in the sample.

This chain links TRBV12-5 with TRBJ2-3; D might be TRBD1 (6 bases). The sequenced sample consisted of PBMCs. This receptor was identified in a man between 18 and 35 years old in good health and CMV-seronegative. In DNA form, the CDR3 reads TGTGCTAGTGGCCGCTGGGACACGGGCACAGATACGCAGTATTTT. Its protein is CASGRWDTGTDTQYF. Full variable domain (remainder filled in from reference TRBV12-5 and TRBJ2-3): DARVTQTPRHKVTEMGQEVTMRCQPILGHNTVFWYRQTMMQGLELLAYFRNRAPLDDSGMPKDRFSAEMPDATLATLKIQPSEPRDSAVYFCASGRWDTGTDTQYFGPGTRLTVL.